This T cell receptor (beta chain) came from a study of beta chain features in type 1 diabetes. About this clone: Its antigen is as yet unknown.

Germline V gene data show CDR1 as LNHDA and CDR2 as SQIVND (reference sequence). The CDR3 is 15 amino acids. V shed 7 bases and J 9 bases; nucleotides not matched to a gene: 15. Isolated RNA was reverse transcribed in full, so expressed TCRB transcripts were sequenced. Profiled with immunoSEQ multiplex PCR; TCRdb holds only in-frame clones, not every one. The table includes 300,000 to 450,000 clones, over 10% detected once. Study-wide findings and caveats: Sampled from patients, naive, central memory and Treg TCRB repertoires appeared more similar than those sampled from healthy donors. The study found moderately but significantly shorter TCRB CDR3s in all four CD4+ subsets of Type 1 diabetes patients. Researchers caution that PCR might favor shorter templates, equally among patients and controls.

This clonotype originated in a woman aged 18-29 years with type 1 diabetes. Specimen: naive CD4+ T cells from blood. The genes are TRBV19 and TRBJ2-1; 7 nucleotides agree with TRBD2. CDR3 sequence reads: CASTSPGLTNGEQFF. The CDR3 DNA is TGTGCCAGTACCTCCCCGGGACTAACCAACGGTGAGCAGTTCTTC.